Reported below is one TCR beta chain. This entry belongs to a study of cytomegalovirus exposure and HLA in healthy donors. The study ran its PCR with 60 Vbeta and 13 Jbeta primers. Method: immunoSEQ multiplex PCR; TCRdb's copy keeps in-frame clones and lacks some. The data hold more than 85,000 clones, with around 80% observed a single time. V lost 0 bases, J lost 5 bases, and 10 bases stayed unmatched. Germline-derived CDR1 and CDR2 are LGHNA and YNFKEQ. The length of the CDR3 is 18 residues. The sequenced sample consisted of PBMCs. This sequence originates from a man aged 30-40 years in good health and CMV-seropositive. The chain links TRBV4-2 to TRBJ2-3, with 11 bases that match TRBD2. CDR3 sequence: CASSQDRLAGGRRDTQYF. The DNA of the CDR3 is TGTGCCAGCAGCCAAGATAGGCTAGCGGGGGGCCGGAGAGATACGCAGTATTTT.